This record concerns one T cell receptor beta chain sequence. The ends were cut back, 6 bases at V and 4 bases at J, with 9 bases in the middle. Germline V gives CDR1 LGHDT, CDR2 YNNKEL (reference sequence). The CDR3 is 12 residues long. The data were taken from a study of blood T cell repertoires in COVID-19. Study-level information: The samples span acute and convalescent COVID-19 from the United States, Italy and Spain. PBMCs, B-cell-depleted T cells, or T cells were the source of the cDNA or gDNA that made up the material.

Repertoires were generated with immunoSEQ multiplex PCR, while TCRdb's copy carries only in-frame clones and drops some. In the table there are 200,000 to 250,000 clones, approximately 78% of which are singletons. Seattle-derived patients entered the study during active infection and were followed longitudinally. This TCR was sampled from a woman of 80 years or more with COVID-19, enrolled during active disease. This sequence joins TRBV3-1 (or the pseudogene TRBV3-2) and TRBJ1-2; D may be TRBD1 (5 bases). Specimen: peripheral blood. CDR3 in amino acids: CASRQGIYGYTF. For the CDR3, the DNA is TGTGCCAGCAGGCAGGGCATCTATGGCTACACCTTC.